Presented here are 17 T cell receptor beta chains from one specimen sequenced in a study of blood T cell repertoires in COVID-19. The repertoire was sequenced with immunoSEQ multiplex PCR; TCRdb's copy has only in-frame clones and lacks some. The repertoire holds 390,000 or so clones, with around 86% as singletons. Sequencing was carried out using peripheral blood. The receptors stem from a woman aged 25 to 39 with active or convalescent COVID-19.

The V gene is TRBV6-5, the J gene TRBJ2-7; perhaps TRBD1 as D (5 bases). Germline V lookup: CDR1 MNHEY, CDR2 SVGAGI. The CDR3 contains 14 residues. V lost 5 bases, J lost 2 bases, and 13 bases lay in between. CDR3 bases: TGTGCCAGCAGTCCCAGACAGCTTGCCTACGAGCAGTACTTC. This sequence encodes CASSPRQLAYEQYF.

The gene calls are TRBV15 and TRBJ1-1, with unresolved D. V was trimmed by 1 base and J by 6 bases, leaving 9 bases between them. Germline V CDR1 and CDR2: LNHNV, YYDKDF (reference sequence). The CDR3 runs 13 residues. The CDR3: CATSRAGTSEAFF. The DNA of the CDR3 is TGTGCCACCAGCAGAGCGGGAACATCTGAAGCTTTCTTT.

The rearrangement uses TRBV4-2 and TRBJ1-6; D possibly corresponds to TRBD1 (5 bases). This CDR3 comprises 17 residues. The germline gives CDR1 LGHNA, CDR2 YNFKEQ. V was shortened by 0 bases and J by 10 bases, with 19 bases between the two germline ends. DNA for the CDR3: TGTGCCAGCAGCCAAGATCGCGGGGGAATGGGGGAGTCACCCCTCCACTTT. Residues: CASSQDRGGMGESPLHF.

The genes are TRBV10-3 and TRBJ2-5; 9 bases align to TRBD1. Germline CDR1 reads ENHRY; CDR2 reads SYGVKD. This CDR3 is built from 17 residues. V lost 0 bases, J lost 2 bases, and 7 bases stayed unmatched. The CDR3 nucleotides read TGTGCCATCAGTGAGTCAACCGGGACAGGGAAACAAGAGACCCAGTACTTC. Its translation: CAISESTGTGKQETQYF.

The chain is built from TRBV6-5 and TRBJ1-3, with D possibly TRBD1 on 5 matching bases. The germline CDR1 and CDR2 sequences are MNHEY and SVGAGI. Trimming removed 2 bases from V and 2 bases from J, with 13 bases in between. The CDR3 contains 16 residues. DNA of the CDR3: TGTGCCAGCAGTTACGTTCCCGGGGGAGCTGGAAACACCATATATTTT. This encodes CASSYVPGGAGNTIYF.

The chain couples TRBV29-1 to TRBJ2-7, with 9 bases aligning to TRBD1. The CDR3 has 14 residues. Germline trimming cut 6 bases from V and 4 bases from J; bases unmatched to any gene: 10. Germline CDR1 is SQVTM and CDR2 is ANQGSEA. Here the CDR3 DNA reads TGCAGCGTACTTACCGGGACAGGGTCGTACGAGCAGTACTTC. Encoded protein: CSVLTGTGSYEQYF.

J is TRBJ2-7 and V is TRBV3-1 (or the pseudogene TRBV3-2); 10 nucleotides align to TRBD1. The V and J ends lost 8 bases and 4 bases, in that order; junction bases with no gene match: 5. The CDR3 has 13 amino acids. The germline V gene has CDR1 LGHDT and CDR2 YNNKEL (reference sequence). CDR3: CASRGTGAYEQYF. As DNA, the CDR3 is TGTGCCAGCCGGGGGACAGGGGCTTACGAGCAGTACTTC.

This clone was seen more than once but under ten times. The rearrangement joins TRBV6-2 or TRBV6-3 to TRBJ1-2; D gene ambiguous. From germline, CDR1 is MNHEY and CDR2 SVGEGT. The CDR3 is made up of 16 amino acids. The V and J ends lost 0 bases and 4 bases respectively, with 15 bases between them. The CDR3 region is CASSYSPGPRGYGYTF. The CDR3 nucleotides are TGTGCCAGCAGTTACTCGCCAGGCCCTCGGGGCTATGGCTACACCTTC.

In DNA form, the CDR3 reads TGTGCCAGCTGGGGGGGGAGAAGCTCCTACAATGAGCAGTTCTTC. It is translated as CASWGGRSSYNEQFF. V usage is TRBV3-1 (or the pseudogene TRBV3-2) and J usage is TRBJ2-1, with 7 bases identical to TRBD2. Unmatched junction bases numbered 7, after V lost 8 bases and J lost 0 bases. Germline CDR1 is LGHDT and CDR2 is YNNKEL (reference sequence). The CDR3 is made up of 15 amino acids.

The genes are TRBV11-2 and TRBJ2-7, with D maybe TRBD2 (6 bases). Germline V gives CDR1 SGHAT, CDR2 FQNNGV. The CDR3 loop spans 13 amino acids. Trimming removed 3 bases from V and 4 bases from J, with 10 bases in between. CDR3 loop: CASSFSGGYEQYF. The CDR3 DNA follows: TGTGCCAGCAGCTTCTCCGGGGGTTACGAGCAGTACTTC.

V gene TRBV3-1 (or the pseudogene TRBV3-2) combines with J gene TRBJ1-2, with TRBD1 matching 7 bases. CDR1 is LGHDT and CDR2 is YNNKEL in the germline V gene (reference sequence). The V and J ends lost 1 base and 2 bases, in that order; junction bases with no gene match: 4. The CDR3 runs to 15 residues. The DNA of the CDR3 is TGTGCCAGCAGCCAAGTACCGGGACAGAACTATGGCTACACCTTC. Translated: CASSQVPGQNYGYTF.

The chain is built from TRBV19 and TRBJ1-5, with D possibly being TRBD1 (5 bases). Trimming removed 5 bases from V and 1 base from J, with 15 bases in between. The germline V gene has CDR1 LNHDA and CDR2 SQIVND (reference sequence). The CDR3 length is 16 residues. The CDR3 DNA is TGTGCCAGTAGTGCCCGGGGGGGAGTAAGCAATCAGCCCCAGCATTTT. It is translated as CASSARGGVSNQPQHF.

This clone was picked up a small number of times. J is TRBJ1-6 and V is TRBV5-6; TRBD1 matches 10 bases. The CDR3 length is 15 residues. V gave up 4 bases and J gave up 8 bases; unmatched junction bases: 6. Germline values: CDR1 SGHDT, CDR2 YYEEEE. CDR3 coding DNA: TGTGCCAGCAGCCTAACGGGACAGGGGCATTCACCCCTCCACTTT. Its translation: CASSLTGQGHSPLHF.

The chain couples TRBV10-2 to TRBJ2-5, with 12 bases that match TRBD2. V trimming: 4 bases; J trimming: 3 bases; junction bases outside the gene matches: 3. This CDR3 has 15 residues. Per the germline V gene, CDR1 is WSHSY and CDR2 is SAAADI. The CDR3 DNA reads as TGCGCCAGCAGTGCTAGCGGGAGGGGAGAAGAGACCCAGTACTTC. This gives the protein CASSASGRGEETQYF.

The DNA of the CDR3 is TGTGCCACCAGCAGAGTTCTAAATGAGCAGTTCTTC. Translating it yields CATSRVLNEQFF. The chain links TRBV15 to TRBJ2-1; D ambiguous. V was clipped by 1 base and J by 7 bases, with 5 bases between them. This CDR3 comprises 12 residues. The V gene's germline CDR1 is LNHNV and CDR2 YYDKDF (reference sequence).

This clone was seen a single time. This chain links TRBV6-7 with TRBJ2-5; possibly TRBD2 for D (7 bases). TRBV6-7 belongs to the ORF category, with a function that is uncertain. Trimming shortened V by 1 base and J by 2 bases, and 17 bases separated the two germline ends. This CDR3 has 17 amino acids. This CDR3 reads CASSYLWGGARQETQYF. In DNA, the CDR3 is TGTGCCAGCAGTTACTTGTGGGGGGGGGCGCGACAAGAGACCCAGTACTTC.

The rearrangement links TRBV5-6 to TRBJ1-1; D possibly corresponds to TRBD1 (6 bases). The length of the CDR3 is 15 residues. The V end lost 4 bases, the J end lost 3 bases, and 16 bases lay between the germline ends. Germline CDR1 is SGHDT and CDR2 is YYEEEE. The CDR3 is CASSPRGIWDTEAFF. The DNA for the CDR3 is TGTGCCAGCAGCCCTAGGGGGATTTGGGACACTGAAGCTTTCTTT.